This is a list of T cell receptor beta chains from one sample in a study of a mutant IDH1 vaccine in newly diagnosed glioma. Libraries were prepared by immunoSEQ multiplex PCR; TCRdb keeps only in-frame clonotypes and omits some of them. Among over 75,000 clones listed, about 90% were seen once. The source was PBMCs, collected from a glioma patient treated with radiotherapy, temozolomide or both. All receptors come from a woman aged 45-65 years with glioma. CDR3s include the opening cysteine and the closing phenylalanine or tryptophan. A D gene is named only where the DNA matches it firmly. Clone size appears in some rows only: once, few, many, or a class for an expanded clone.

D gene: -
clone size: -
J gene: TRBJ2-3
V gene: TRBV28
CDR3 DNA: TGTGCCAGCAGTTTAGGCAGAGGTACTAGCACAGATACGCAGTATTTT
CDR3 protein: CASSLGRGTSTDTQYF

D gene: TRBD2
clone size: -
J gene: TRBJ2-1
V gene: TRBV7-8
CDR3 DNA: TGTGCCAGCAGTCAAGGACTAGCGGGGCATGAGCAGTTCTTC
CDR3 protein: CASSQGLAGHEQFF

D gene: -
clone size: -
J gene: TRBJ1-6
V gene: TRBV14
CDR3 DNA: TGTGCCAGCAGCCAAAAGGCATCGGGGGCGTACAATTCACCCCTCCACTTT
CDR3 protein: CASSQKASGAYNSPLHF

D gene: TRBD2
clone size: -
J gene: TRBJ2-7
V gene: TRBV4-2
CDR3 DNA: TGTGCCAGCAGCCAAGAGGGACTAGTGAACGAGCAGTACTTC
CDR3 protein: CASSQEGLVNEQYF

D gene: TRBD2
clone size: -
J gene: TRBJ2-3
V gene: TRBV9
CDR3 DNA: TGTGCCAGCAGCGTAGGGCTAGCGGGAGCATCAGATACGCAGTATTTT
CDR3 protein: CASSVGLAGASDTQYF

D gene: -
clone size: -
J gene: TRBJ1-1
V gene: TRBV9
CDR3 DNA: TGTGCCAGCAGCGTAGTCTCGGGATCCGACACTGAAGCTTTCTTT
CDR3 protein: CASSVVSGSDTEAFF

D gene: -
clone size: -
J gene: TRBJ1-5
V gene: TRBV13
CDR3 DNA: TGTGCCAGCAGCCGAAGGGGAAACAACAATCAGCCCCAGCATTTT
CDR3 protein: CASSRRGNNNQPQHF

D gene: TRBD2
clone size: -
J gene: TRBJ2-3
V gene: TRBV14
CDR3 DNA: TGTGCCAGCAGCCAAGGGCTAGCGGGAGCTGGAACCCGCGGGGACACGCAGTATTTT
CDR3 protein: CASSQGLAGAGTRGDTQYF

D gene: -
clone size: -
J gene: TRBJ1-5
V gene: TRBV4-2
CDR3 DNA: TGTGCCAGCAGCCAAGAAGCGAGGCCAGCAGGCAATCAGCCCCAGCATTTT
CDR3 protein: CASSQEARPAGNQPQHF

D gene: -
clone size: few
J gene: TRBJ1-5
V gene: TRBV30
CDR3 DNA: TGTGCCTGGAGTCCCCGAAATAGCAATCAGCCCCAGCATTTT
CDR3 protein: CAWSPRNSNQPQHF

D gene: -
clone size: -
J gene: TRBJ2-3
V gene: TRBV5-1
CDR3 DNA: TGCGCCAGCAGCTTCGGCAGGATAGGAACAGATACGCAGTATTTT
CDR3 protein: CASSFGRIGTDTQYF

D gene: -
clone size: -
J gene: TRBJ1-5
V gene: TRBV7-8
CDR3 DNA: TGTGCCAGCAGCCCCGCGCCAGGAACTAATCAGCCCCAGCATTTT
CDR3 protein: CASSPAPGTNQPQHF

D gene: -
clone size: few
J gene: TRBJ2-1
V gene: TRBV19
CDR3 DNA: TGTGCCAGTAGTAGTCCGGGACCGGGCAATGAGCAGTTCTTC
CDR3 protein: CASSSPGPGNEQFF

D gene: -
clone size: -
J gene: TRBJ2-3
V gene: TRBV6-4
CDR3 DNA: TGTGCCAGCAGTGATCGAGGCACAGATACGCAGTATTTT
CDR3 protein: CASSDRGTDTQYF

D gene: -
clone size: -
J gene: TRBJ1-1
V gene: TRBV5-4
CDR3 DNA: TGTGCCAGCAGCCTGGGTGGGGTCTTTAACATGAACACTGAAGCTTTCTTT
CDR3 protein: CASSLGGVFNMNTEAFF

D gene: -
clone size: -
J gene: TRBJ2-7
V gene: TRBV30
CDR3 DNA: TGTGCCTGGAGTCCCCCGGTCAGGGGCTACGAGCAGTACTTC
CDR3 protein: CAWSPPVRGYEQYF

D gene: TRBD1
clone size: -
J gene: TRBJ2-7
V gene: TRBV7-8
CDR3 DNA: TGTGCCAGCAGCTGGGGACGACCGGGACAGGGGGCCTACGAGCAGTACTTC
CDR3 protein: CASSWGRPGQGAYEQYF

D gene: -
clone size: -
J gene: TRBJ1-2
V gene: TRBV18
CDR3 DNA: TGTGCCAGCTCACCATTACGGGCAGATGGCTATGGCTACACCTTC
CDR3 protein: CASSPLRADGYGYTF

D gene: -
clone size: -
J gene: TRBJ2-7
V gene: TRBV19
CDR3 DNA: TGTGCCAGTAGTAACCGGGACGGCTACGAGCAGTACTTC
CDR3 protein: CASSNRDGYEQYF

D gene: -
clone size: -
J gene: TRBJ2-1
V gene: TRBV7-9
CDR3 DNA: TGTGCCAGCAGCTTAGTGGGCAATGAGCAGTTCTTC
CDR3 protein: CASSLVGNEQFF

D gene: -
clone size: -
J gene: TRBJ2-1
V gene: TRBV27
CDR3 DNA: TGTGCCAGCAGTTTACCTTCGACGGCCAATGAGCAGTTCTTC
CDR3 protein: CASSLPSTANEQFF

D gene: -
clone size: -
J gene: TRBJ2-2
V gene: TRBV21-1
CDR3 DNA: TGTGCCAGCAGCTATAAACAGGGCCCGAACACCGGGGAGCTGTTTTTT
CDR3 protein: CASSYKQGPNTGELFF

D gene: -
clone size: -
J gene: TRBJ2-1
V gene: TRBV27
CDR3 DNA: TGTGCCAGCAGTTTGAGCTTAGCGGCAGCCCTAATTAATGAGCAGTTCTTC
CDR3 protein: CASSLSLAAALINEQFF

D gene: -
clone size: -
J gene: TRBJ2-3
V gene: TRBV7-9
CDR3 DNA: TGTGCCAGCAGCTTATCTTTAGCAGGGATGGGAGATACGCAGTATTTT
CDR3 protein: CASSLSLAGMGDTQYF

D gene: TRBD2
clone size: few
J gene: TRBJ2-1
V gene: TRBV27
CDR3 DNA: TGTGCCAGCAGTTTAGGAGCGGGGGCCTACAATGAGCAGTTCTTC
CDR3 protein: CASSLGAGAYNEQFF

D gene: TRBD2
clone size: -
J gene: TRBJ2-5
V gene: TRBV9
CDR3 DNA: TGTGCCAGCAGCGGCGGACTAGCGGGAGGGCCGGAGACCCAGTACTTC
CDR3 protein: CASSGGLAGGPETQYF

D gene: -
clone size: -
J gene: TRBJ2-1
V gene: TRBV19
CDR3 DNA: TGTGCCAGTAGTATAAGAGTTGACCCTAACTACAATGAGCAGTTCTTC
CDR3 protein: CASSIRVDPNYNEQFF

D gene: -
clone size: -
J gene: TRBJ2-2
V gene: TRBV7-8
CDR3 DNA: TGTGCCAGCAGCTTAGATCCAACAGGGAAAACCGGGGAGCTGTTTTTT
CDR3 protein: CASSLDPTGKTGELFF

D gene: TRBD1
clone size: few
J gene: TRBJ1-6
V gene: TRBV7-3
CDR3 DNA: TGTGCCAGCAGTAAGGGACAGGCCACATCACCCCTCCACTTT
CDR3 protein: CASSKGQATSPLHF

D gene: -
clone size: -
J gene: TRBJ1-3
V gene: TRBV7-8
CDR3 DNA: TGTGCCAGCAGCCCGCGGGACATACCATCTGGAAACACCATATATTTT
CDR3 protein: CASSPRDIPSGNTIYF